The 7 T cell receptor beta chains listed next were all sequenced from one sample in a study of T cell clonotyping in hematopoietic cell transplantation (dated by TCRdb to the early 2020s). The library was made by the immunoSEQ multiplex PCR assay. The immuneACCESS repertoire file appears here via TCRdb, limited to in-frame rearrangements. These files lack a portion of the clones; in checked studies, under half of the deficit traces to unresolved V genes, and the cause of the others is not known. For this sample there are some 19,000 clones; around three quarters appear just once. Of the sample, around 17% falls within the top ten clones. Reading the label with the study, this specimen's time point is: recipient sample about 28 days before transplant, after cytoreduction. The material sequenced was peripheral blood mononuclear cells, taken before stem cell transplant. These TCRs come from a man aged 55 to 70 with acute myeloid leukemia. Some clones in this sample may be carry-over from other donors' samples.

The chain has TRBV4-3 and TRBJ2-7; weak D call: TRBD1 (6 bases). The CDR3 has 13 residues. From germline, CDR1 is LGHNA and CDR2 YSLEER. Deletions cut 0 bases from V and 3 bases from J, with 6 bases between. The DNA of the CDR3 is TGCGCCAGCAGCCAAGAGGACAGCTACGAGCAGTACTTC. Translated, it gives CASSQEDSYEQYF.

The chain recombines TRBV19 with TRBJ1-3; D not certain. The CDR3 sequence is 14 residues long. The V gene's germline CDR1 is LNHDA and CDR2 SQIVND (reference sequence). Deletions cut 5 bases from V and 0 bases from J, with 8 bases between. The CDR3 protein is CASSFGSSGNTIYF. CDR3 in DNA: TGTGCCAGTAGTTTCGGTTCCTCTGGAAACACCATATATTTT.

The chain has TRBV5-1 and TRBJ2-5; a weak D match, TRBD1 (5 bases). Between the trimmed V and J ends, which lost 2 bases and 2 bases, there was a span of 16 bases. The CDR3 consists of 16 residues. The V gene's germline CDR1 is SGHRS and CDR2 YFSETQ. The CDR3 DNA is TGCGCCAGCAGCTTCAGTTTTGGACATACACAAGAGACCCAGTACTTC. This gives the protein CASSFSFGHTQETQYF.

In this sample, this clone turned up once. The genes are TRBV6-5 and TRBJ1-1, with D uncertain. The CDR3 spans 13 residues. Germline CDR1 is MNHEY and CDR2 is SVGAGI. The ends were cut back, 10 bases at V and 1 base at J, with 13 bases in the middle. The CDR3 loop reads CATTRAPNTEAFF. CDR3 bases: TGTGCCACAACAAGAGCCCCGAACACTGAAGCTTTCTTT.

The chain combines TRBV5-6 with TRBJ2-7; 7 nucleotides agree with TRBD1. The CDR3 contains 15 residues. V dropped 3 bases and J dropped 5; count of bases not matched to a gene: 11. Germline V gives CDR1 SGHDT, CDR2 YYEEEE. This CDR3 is CASSYSTGFNNEQYF. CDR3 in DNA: TGTGCCAGCAGCTACTCGACAGGGTTTAATAACGAGCAGTACTTC.

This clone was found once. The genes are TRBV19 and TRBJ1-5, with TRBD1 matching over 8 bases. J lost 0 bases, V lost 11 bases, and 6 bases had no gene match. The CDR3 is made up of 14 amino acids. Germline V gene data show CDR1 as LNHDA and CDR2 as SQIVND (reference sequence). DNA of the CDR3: TGTGCCGCCGACAGGGGCCATAGCAATCAGCCCCAGCATTTT. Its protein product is CAADRGHSNQPQHF.

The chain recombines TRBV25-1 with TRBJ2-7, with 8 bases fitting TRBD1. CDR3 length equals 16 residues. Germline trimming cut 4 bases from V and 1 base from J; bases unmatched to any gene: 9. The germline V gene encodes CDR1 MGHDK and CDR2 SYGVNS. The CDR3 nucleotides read TGTGCCAGCAGTGGGACAGGGAAGGCCAAGTCCTACGAGCAGTACTTC. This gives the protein CASSGTGKAKSYEQYF.